This T cell receptor (beta chain) was obtained from a study of regulatory T cells in long-lasting Graves disease. V lost 7 bases and J lost 5; bases outside the gene matches: 13. CDR1 is SQVTM and CDR2 is ANQGSEA in the germline V gene. The CDR3 loop spans 14 amino acids. Time point reported: persistent/refractory GD, antithyroid drugs over 5 years with positive TRAb. Extracted PBMC RNA gave rise to the TCR library. With regard to this clonotype: The antigen remains undetermined.

Regarding the study as a whole: Persistent disease samples used TRBV28, TRBJ1-2 and TRBJ2-5 preferentially. TCR diversity was lower in persistent Graves' patients than in newly diagnosed ones.

Relying on iRepertoire HTBI primers and Arm-PCR of CDR3 regions, the team built TCR beta libraries. Via MiXCR, TCRdb re-called the multiplex PCR reads, giving one row per CDR3 protein. The sample lists 310,000 or so distinct CDR3 sequences, 15% to 20% occurring once. The TCR originated in a female donor with Graves disease. The genes are TRBV29-1 and TRBJ2-5, with 7 nucleotides matching TRBD2. The sample was peripheral blood mononuclear cells (PBMCs), taken when the disease was refractory, from a patient treated with antithyroid drugs. The CDR3 DNA is TGCAGCGCGCAGGTTGCGGGAGTAGGGGAGACCCAGTACTTC. This gives the protein CSAQVAGVGETQYF. Drawing the rest from reference TRBV29-1 and TRBJ2-5, the complete variable domain is SAVISQKPSRDICQRGTSLTIQCQVDSQVTMMFWYRQQPGQSLTLIATANQGSEATYESGFVIDKFPISRPNLTFSTLTVSNMSPEDSSIYLCSAQVAGVGETQYFGPGTRLLVL.